Presented here are 4 T cell receptor beta chains from one specimen sequenced in a study of blood T cell repertoires in COVID-19. The table came from immunoSEQ multiplex PCR; TCRdb's copy has only in-frame clones and leaves some out. The sample shows approximately 150,000 clones, 87% of them seen only once. Sequenced input: peripheral blood. The receptors here all came from a human donor in a cohort sampled during active COVID-19.

This clone was counted a single time. The chain joins TRBV14 to TRBJ2-1; TRBD2 agrees at 11 bases. From germline, CDR1 is SGHDN and CDR2 FVKESK. The CDR3 spans 17 residues. With V trimmed by 3 bases and J by 3 bases, 7 bases remained unmatched. The CDR3 DNA reads as TGTGCCAGCAGCCACCCCCCCGGGACTAGCGGCTACAATGAGCAGTTCTTC. It yields the protein CASSHPPGTSGYNEQFF.

This sequence joins TRBV30 and TRBJ1-4; D uncertain. Germline assignment: CDR1 GTSNPN and CDR2 SVGIG (reference sequence). This CDR3 has 14 residues. Trimming took 3 bases from V and 7 from J, leaving 15 bases between them. DNA of the CDR3: TGTGCCTGGAGCCCTGGCGGGTTAGGTGAAAAACTGTTTTTT. The encoded protein is CAWSPGGLGEKLFF.

This chain joins TRBV19 and TRBJ2-7; 14 bases match TRBD2. Germline loops: CDR1 LNHDA, CDR2 SQIVND (reference sequence). V shed 6 bases, J shed 7 bases, and the junction held 5 bases outside the gene matches. The CDR3 length is 14 residues. This CDR3 reads CASRAGTSGREQYF. The CDR3 DNA sequence: TGTGCCAGTAGAGCCGGGACTAGCGGGAGAGAGCAGTACTTC.

This chain connects TRBV30 to TRBJ2-7; the match to TRBD2 covers 8 bases. The trim removed 4 bases at V and 0 bases at J, leaving 17 bases unmatched. CDR1 is GTSNPN, CDR2 SVGIG, per germline (reference sequence). The CDR3 totals 18 residues. CDR3 in amino acids: CAWKYKRGIPLSSYEQYF. The CDR3, as DNA: TGTGCCTGGAAATATAAGCGGGGGATTCCTCTGAGCTCCTACGAGCAGTACTTC.